This T cell receptor (beta chain) was profiled in a study of shared clonotypes between healthy human individuals. Clones were sequenced by immunoSEQ multiplex PCR, and TCRdb holds only the in-frame ones, with some missing. The table includes 2 million to 2.5 million clones, under 97% detected once. This CDR3 has 13 amino acids. The V gene lost 3 bases and the J gene lost 9 bases, with 9 bases spanning the gap. Per germline, CDR1 SGHTA and CDR2 FQGNSA. The V call is TRBV7-2, the J call TRBJ1-6; D uncertain. Sequencing was performed on naive CD4+ T cells sorted from blood. Subset denoted: CD45RA+ positively selected. The sequence was obtained from a man younger than 30 in good health. The CDR3 bases are TGTGCCAGCAGCTTTCCTGGAGTTTCACCCCTCCACTTT. Encoded protein: CASSFPGVSPLHF.